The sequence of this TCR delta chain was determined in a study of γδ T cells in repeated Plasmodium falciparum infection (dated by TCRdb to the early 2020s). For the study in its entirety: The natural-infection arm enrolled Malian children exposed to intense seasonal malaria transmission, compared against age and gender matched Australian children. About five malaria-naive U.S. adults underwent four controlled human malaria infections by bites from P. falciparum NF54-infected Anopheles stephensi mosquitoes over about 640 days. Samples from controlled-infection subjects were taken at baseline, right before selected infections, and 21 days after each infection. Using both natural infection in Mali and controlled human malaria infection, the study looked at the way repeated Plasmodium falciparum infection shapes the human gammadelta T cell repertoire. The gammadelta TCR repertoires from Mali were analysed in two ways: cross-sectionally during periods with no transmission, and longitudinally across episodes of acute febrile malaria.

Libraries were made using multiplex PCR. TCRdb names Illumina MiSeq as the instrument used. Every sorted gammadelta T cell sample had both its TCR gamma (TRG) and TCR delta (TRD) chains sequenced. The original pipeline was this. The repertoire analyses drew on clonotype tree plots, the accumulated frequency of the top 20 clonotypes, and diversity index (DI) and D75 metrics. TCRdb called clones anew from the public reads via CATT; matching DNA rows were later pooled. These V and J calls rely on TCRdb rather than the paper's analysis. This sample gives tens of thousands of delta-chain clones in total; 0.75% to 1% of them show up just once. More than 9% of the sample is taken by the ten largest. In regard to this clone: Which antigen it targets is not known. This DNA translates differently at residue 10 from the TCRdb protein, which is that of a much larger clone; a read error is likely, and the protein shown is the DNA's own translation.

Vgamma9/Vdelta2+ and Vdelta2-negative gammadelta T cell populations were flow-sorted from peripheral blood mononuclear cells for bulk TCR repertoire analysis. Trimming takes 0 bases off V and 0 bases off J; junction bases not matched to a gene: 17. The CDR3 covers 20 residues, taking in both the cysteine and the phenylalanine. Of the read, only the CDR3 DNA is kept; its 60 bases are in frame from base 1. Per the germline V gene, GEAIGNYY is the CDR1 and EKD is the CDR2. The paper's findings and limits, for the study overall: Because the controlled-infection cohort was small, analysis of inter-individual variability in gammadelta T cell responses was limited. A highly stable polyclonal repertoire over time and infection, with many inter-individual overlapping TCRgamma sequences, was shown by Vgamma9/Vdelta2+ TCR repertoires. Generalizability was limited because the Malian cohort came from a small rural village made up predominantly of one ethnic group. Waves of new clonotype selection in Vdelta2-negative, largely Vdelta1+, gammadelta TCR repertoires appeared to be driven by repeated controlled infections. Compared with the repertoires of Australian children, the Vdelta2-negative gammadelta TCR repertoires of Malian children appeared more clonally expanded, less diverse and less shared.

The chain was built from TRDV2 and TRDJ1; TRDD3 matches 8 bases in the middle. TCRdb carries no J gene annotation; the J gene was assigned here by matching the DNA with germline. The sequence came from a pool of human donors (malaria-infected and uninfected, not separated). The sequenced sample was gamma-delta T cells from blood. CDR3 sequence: CACDTLVLGVTRKDTDKLIF. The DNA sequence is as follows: TGTGCCTGTGACACCCTGGTACTGGGGGTTACGCGGAAGGACACCGATAAACTCATCTTT.